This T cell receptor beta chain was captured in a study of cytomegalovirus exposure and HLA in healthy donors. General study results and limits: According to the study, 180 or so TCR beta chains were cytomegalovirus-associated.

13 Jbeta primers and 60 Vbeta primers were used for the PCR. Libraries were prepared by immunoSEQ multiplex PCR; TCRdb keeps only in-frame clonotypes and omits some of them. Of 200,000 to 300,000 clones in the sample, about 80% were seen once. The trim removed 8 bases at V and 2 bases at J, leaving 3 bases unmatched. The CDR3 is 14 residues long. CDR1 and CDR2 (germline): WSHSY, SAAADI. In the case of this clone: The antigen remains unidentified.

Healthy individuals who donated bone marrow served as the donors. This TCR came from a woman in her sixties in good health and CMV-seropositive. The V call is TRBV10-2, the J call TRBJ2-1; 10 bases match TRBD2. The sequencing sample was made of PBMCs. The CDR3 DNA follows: TGCGCCAGCTTAGCGGGAGGCACCTACAATGAGCAGTTCTTC. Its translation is CASLAGGTYNEQFF.